This T cell receptor (beta chain) was obtained from a study of blood T cell repertoires in COVID-19. Study information: The origin of the acute and convalescent COVID-19 samples was the United States, Italy and Spain. From T cells, B-cell-depleted T cells, or PBMCs came the material, which was cDNA or gDNA.

Profiling relied on immunoSEQ multiplex PCR, and the TCRdb table lists in-frame clones only, not all of them. Here the sample spans around 250,000 clones, roughly 88% being singletons. Followed longitudinally, the Seattle patients had been enrolled during active infection. Trimming removed 2 bases from V and 0 bases from J, with 16 bases in between. This CDR3 contains 17 residues. Per germline, CDR1 LNHDA and CDR2 SQIVND (reference sequence). This clonotype was obtained from a woman older than 75 with COVID-19, enrolled during active disease. This chain links TRBV19 with TRBJ1-2; tentative D call: TRBD1 (5 bases). The specimen sequenced was peripheral blood. This CDR3 is CASSIKERGKTNYGYTF. CDR3 DNA sequence: TGTGCCAGTAGTATAAAGGAAAGGGGAAAAACTAACTATGGCTACACCTTC.